A selection of T cell receptor beta chains follows, all from one sample in a study of cytomegalovirus exposure and HLA in healthy donors. Sequencing used immunoSEQ multiplex PCR; TCRdb keeps in-frame clones, though not all of them. Counted here are about 130,000 clones, 70% to 90% occurring once; the ten biggest clones make up under 2%. The source material was PBMCs. Receptors originate from a boy between 10 and 17 years old in good health and CMV-seronegative. Both conserved end residues are part of each CDR3. Fields, in order: D gene, clone size, V gene, J gene, CDR3 DNA, CDR3 protein. The D gene is left open where the match is weak. A clone size is listed for some rows: how often the clone was seen (once, few, many), or a class if it is expanded.

>TRBD2|-|TRBV29-1|TRBJ2-3
TGCAGCGTTGAAGGGACTAGCGGGGATTTTAGCACAGATACGCAGTATTTT
CSVEGTSGDFSTDTQYF
>-|-|TRBV30|TRBJ2-1
TGTGCCTGGAGTGTAGGGCGGGCAAGCTCCTACAATGAGCAGTTCTTC
CAWSVGRASSYNEQFF
>TRBD2|-|TRBV9|TRBJ2-1
TGTGCCAGCAGCACGGGACTAGCGGGAGGGCGGCGCGATGAGCAGTTCTTC
CASSTGLAGGRRDEQFF
>-|-|TRBV7-9|TRBJ1-4
TGTGCCAGCAGCTTAGGGTTCCCGGGACTCCCGAATGAAAAACTGTTTTTT
CASSLGFPGLPNEKLFF
>-|-|TRBV5-4|TRBJ1-2
TGTGCCAGCAGCCCAGGCGGGGCCTATGGCTACACCTTC
CASSPGGAYGYTF
>-|few|TRBV5-1|TRBJ1-3
TGCGCCAGCAGCTCTGGGGGAGGGGGTTCTTCTGGAAACACCATATATTTT
CASSSGGGGSSGNTIYF
>-|-|TRBV5-6|TRBJ1-2
TGTGCCAGCAGCTTGGCTCAGGGGACCGGGGGCTACACCTTC
CASSLAQGTGGYTF
>TRBD1|-|TRBV7-9|TRBJ1-6
TGTGCCAGCAGCTCAACAGGGGATAATTCACCCCTCCACTTT
CASSSTGDNSPLHF
>-|-|TRBV10-3|TRBJ2-1
TGTGCCATCAGTGAGTCCGGTACCTACAATGAGCAGTTCTTC
CAISESGTYNEQFF
>TRBD1|-|TRBV6-5|TRBJ2-5
TGTGCCAGCAGTTTTGAGACTGGACAGGGCAGCGGGACCCAGTACTTC
CASSFETGQGSGTQYF
>TRBD1|-|TRBV6-6|TRBJ2-5
TGTGCCAGCAGTCCCGGACAGGGGCGGCAGACCCAGTACTTC
CASSPGQGRQTQYF
>-|few|TRBV6-5|TRBJ1-5
TGTGCCAGCAGTAATGGGGAGGGTCTTGATCAGCCCCAGCATTTT
CASSNGEGLDQPQHF
>TRBD2|-|TRBV2|TRBJ2-1
TGTGCCAGCAGTGGTAGCGGGAGCTATGAGCAGTTCTTC
CASSGSGSYEQFF
>-|-|TRBV2|TRBJ1-5
TGTGCCAGCAGTGAAGCCACACCCAATCAGCCCCAGCATTTT
CASSEATPNQPQHF
>-|few|TRBV5-1|TRBJ1-1
TGCGCCAGCAGCTTGTTACAGAACACTGAAGCTTTCTTT
CASSLLQNTEAFF
>-|-|TRBV29-1|TRBJ1-1
TGCAGCGTTGTTGGAGGCCCCGAGCTTGAGAACACTGAAGCTTTCTTT
CSVVGGPELENTEAFF
>TRBD2|-|TRBV5-4|TRBJ2-5
TGTGCCAGCAGCTCCTCTGGACTAGCGGAACAAGAGACCCAGTACTTC
CASSSSGLAEQETQYF
>-|-|TRBV27|TRBJ1-5
TGTGCCAGCAGTTTTAGTGGCAATCAGCCCCAGCATTTT
CASSFSGNQPQHF
>TRBD2|-|TRBV5-4|TRBJ2-3
TGTGCCAGCAGCACAAGGACTAGCGGGGGGGCCTCGGCAGATACGCAGTATTTT
CASSTRTSGGASADTQYF
>TRBD1|-|TRBV27|TRBJ1-1
TGTGCCAGCAGTCCCCCCGGGTCGACAGGGATGAACACTGAAGCTTTCTTT
CASSPPGSTGMNTEAFF
>-|-|TRBV5-1|TRBJ2-1
TGCGCCAGCAGCCAACGTACGGGGAGGCCCTACAATGAGCAGTTCTTC
CASSQRTGRPYNEQFF
>TRBD1|-|TRBV6-5|TRBJ2-7
TGTGCCAGCAGTAGAGACAGGGGGCATCGGTACGAGCAGTACTTC
CASSRDRGHRYEQYF
>-|-|TRBV2|TRBJ2-2
TGTGCCAGCAGTGTTAAGAACACCGGGGAGCTGTTTTTT
CASSVKNTGELFF
>-|-|TRBV21-1|TRBJ2-7
TGTGCCAGCAGCAAGGTCGTTCAGGGTGAGGAGTCCTACGAGCAGTACTTC
CASSKVVQGEESYEQYF
>TRBD1|-|TRBV10-1|TRBJ2-7
TGCGCCAGCAGTGAGCTCCAGGGACAGGGCGAGCAGTACTTC
CASSELQGQGEQYF
>-|-|TRBV27|TRBJ1-1
TGTGCCAGCAGTTTATGGCGGGAAAAAACGGACACTGAAGCTTTCTTT
CASSLWREKTDTEAFF
>-|-|TRBV28|TRBJ2-1
TGTGCCAGCAGTTTAGCGGATTTCAATGAGCAGTTCTTC
CASSLADFNEQFF
>TRBD2|-|TRBV5-4|TRBJ2-7
TGTGCCAGCAGCCTCCGTAAATTAGCGGGAAATACCCTCGAGCAGTACTTC
CASSLRKLAGNTLEQYF
>TRBD2|-|TRBV19|TRBJ2-3
TGTGCCAGTACATCCAGCGGGAGGGGTAGAGATACGCAGTATTTT
CASTSSGRGRDTQYF
>TRBD1|-|TRBV2|TRBJ1-2
TGTGCCAGCAGTGAGGTGGCAGGGGGCTATGGCTACCCCTTC
CASSEVAGGYGYPF
>TRBD2|-|TRBV6-1|TRBJ2-1
TGTGCCAGCAGACGACTAGCGACCGTCTACAATGAGCAGTTCTTC
CASRRLATVYNEQFF
>-|-|TRBV27|TRBJ1-5
TGTGCCAGCAGTTTACAGGGAAGGAATCAGCCCCAGCATTTT
CASSLQGRNQPQHF
>-|-|TRBV7-2|TRBJ2-7
TGTGCCAGCAGCTTAGGAGCCCGCTGGGAGCAGTACTTC
CASSLGARWEQYF
>TRBD2|-|TRBV27|TRBJ2-3
TGTGCCAGTAGAGCGGGGGGTGGCACAGATACGCAGTATTTT
CASRAGGGTDTQYF
>-|-|TRBV6-5|TRBJ1-1
TGTGCCAGCAGTCTATCTTCCTACAGGGTGACTGAAGCTTTCTTT
CASSLSSYRVTEAFF
>-|once|TRBV5-4|TRBJ2-7
TGTGCCAGCAGCGGACCAGGGTTAGACGAGCAGTACTTC
CASSGPGLDEQYF
>TRBD1|-|TRBV6-5|TRBJ2-2
TGTGCCAGCACCAGAAGACAGGGGGCAAGCGGGGAGCTGTTTTTT
CASTRRQGASGELFF
>-|-|TRBV7-6|TRBJ2-7
TGTGCCAGCAGCATGGGGTCTGGCAGACTCGGGAACTACGAGCAGTACTTC
CASSMGSGRLGNYEQYF
>TRBD2|-|TRBV5-1|TRBJ2-3
TGCGCCAGCAGCTTGCAGCGGGGGTCAGATACGCAGTATTTT
CASSLQRGSDTQYF
>TRBD1|-|TRBV5-5|TRBJ2-7
TGTGCCAGCAGCTTTGCGACAGGGGACTACGAGCAGTACTTC
CASSFATGDYEQYF
>-|-|TRBV19|TRBJ2-3
TGTGCCAGTAGTCCCCTAGCAAGCACAGATACGCAGTATTTT
CASSPLASTDTQYF